This section outlines one TCR beta chain sequence together with its context. Its antigen is unknown. This CDR3 is built from 13 residues. One entry per CDR3 protein, without DNA, is what TCRdb gives after re-calling the 5' RACE reads. This sample contains 130,000 to 150,000 distinct CDR3 sequences. These data originate in a study of T cells expressing NK-cell markers. Whole-study findings and limits: Dominant NKG2C+ clonotype frequencies of about 1.0-7.5% of CD8+ T cells were measured in about six donors.

V and J are TRBV21-1 and TRBJ1-1; without DNA, the TCRdb call of TRBD1 cannot be checked. TRBV21-1 is labeled a pseudogene. Sequencing was done on a sample of blood T cells: a sorted CD56 or NKG2C T cell subset, CD4+ or CD8+ T cells, or bulk PBMC T cells (not recorded which). This clonotype was sampled from a man in his late teens or twenties in good health. This CDR3 is CASSRTVNTEAFF.